These 25 T cell receptor beta chains were sequenced from one sample in a study of blood T cell repertoires in COVID-19 (dated by TCRdb to about 2020). The receptor library was made with the immunoSEQ multiplex PCR assay. The table comes from immuneACCESS by way of TCRdb, which keeps in-frame sequences with V and J called. Part of the clones is missing from these tables; in studies checked, under half for an unresolved V gene and the rest for unknown reasons. This sample has 35,000 to 50,000 clones in its table, and roughly 90% of those were observed once. The ten largest make up just under 2.5% of the sample. The specimen was peripheral blood. These receptors were taken from a human donor in a cohort sampled during active COVID-19.

This chain joins TRBV6-5 and TRBJ1-6, with D unresolved. CDR3 length equals 14 residues. Germline loops: CDR1 MNHEY, CDR2 SVGAGI. V lost 6 bases, J lost 13 bases, and 19 bases lay in between. The CDR3 here is CASSPNREIPPLHF. The DNA for the CDR3 is TGTGCCAGCAGCCCCAACAGAGAGATCCCCCCCCTCCACTTT.

The chain combines TRBV20-1 with TRBJ1-5; D remains ambiguous. The CDR3 consists of 11 residues. Germline CDR1 reads DFQATT; CDR2 reads SNEGSKA (reference sequence). The ends were cut back, 0 bases at V and 11 bases at J, with 8 bases in the middle. This CDR3 reads CSARDRRAQHF. The CDR3 DNA is TGCAGTGCTAGAGACCGTCGGGCCCAGCATTTT.

J is TRBJ1-2 and V is TRBV5-1; TRBD1 might be the D (6 bases). V shed 0 bases and J shed 7 bases, with 13 bases lying between them. Per the germline V gene, CDR1 is SGHRS and CDR2 is YFSETQ. This CDR3 comprises 14 residues. In nucleotides, the CDR3 is TGCGCCAGCAGCTTGGCGAACAGGGCGGGTGGCTACACCTTC. Translating gives CASSLANRAGGYTF.

The chain joins TRBV5-1 to TRBJ2-5; a weak D match, TRBD2 (7 bases). This CDR3 contains 13 residues. The V and J ends lost 4 bases and 3 bases respectively, with 10 bases between them. CDR1 and CDR2 (germline): SGHRS, YFSETQ. In DNA form, the CDR3 reads TGCGCCAGCAGCCGGGGGGCTGAAGAGACCCAGTACTTC. Its protein is CASSRGAEETQYF.

Written as DNA, the CDR3 is TGTGCCACTATGGGACAGGGGGCCAATGAGCAGTTCTTC. This encodes CATMGQGANEQFF. The chain links TRBV19 to TRBJ2-1; 12 nucleotides align to TRBD1. V shed 10 bases and J 6 bases; nucleotides not matched to a gene: 4. Germline-derived CDR1 and CDR2 are LNHDA and SQIVND (reference sequence). The CDR3 covers 13 residues.

The chain carries TRBV20-1 and TRBJ2-3; TRBD2 might be the D (6 bases). V lost 5 bases, J lost 4 bases, and 7 bases lay in between. Germline CDR1 and CDR2: DFQATT and SNEGSKA (reference sequence). CDR3 length: 11 residues. In DNA, the CDR3 is TGCAGTGCTCTAGCGTCAGATACGCAGTATTTT. The encoded protein is CSALASDTQYF.

The chain joins TRBV5-1 to TRBJ2-7, with 11 bases fitting TRBD1. The CDR3 loop spans 16 amino acids. V shed 3 bases, J shed 3 bases, and the junction held 8 bases outside the gene matches. Germline V lookup: CDR1 SGHRS, CDR2 YFSETQ. The CDR3 DNA follows: TGCGCCAGCAGCTCCCTAGCCGGGACAGGGGGCTACGAGCAGTACTTC. This sequence encodes CASSSLAGTGGYEQYF.

The chain has TRBV3-1 (or the pseudogene TRBV3-2) and TRBJ2-3; D not resolved. CDR3 length: 16 amino acids. V lost 0 bases and J lost 5, with 15 bases in between. The germline CDR1 and CDR2 sequences are LGHDT and YNNKEL (reference sequence). Here the CDR3 reads CASSQDLTDFLDTQYF. Written as DNA, the CDR3 is TGTGCCAGCAGCCAAGATCTGACCGACTTTCTAGATACGCAGTATTTT.

This clone appeared a single time. This chain joins TRBV27 and TRBJ1-2, with 7 bases fitting TRBD1. Germline values: CDR1 MNHEY, CDR2 SMNVEV (reference sequence). Trimming took 0 bases from V and 0 from J; bases not matched to a gene: 4. This CDR3 region has 16 residues. As DNA, the CDR3 is TGTGCCAGCAGTTTATCGCCCCAGGGGGCTAACTATGGCTACACCTTC. Amino acids: CASSLSPQGANYGYTF.

The V gene is TRBV4-2, the J gene TRBJ2-6; possibly TRBD1 for D (6 bases). CDR3 length: 16 residues. With 3 bases removed from V and 1 base from J, the gap between germline ends came to 10 bases. Germline V gene data show CDR1 as LGHNA and CDR2 as YNFKEQ. CDR3 region: CASSQGQGSGANVLTF. CDR3 coding DNA: TGTGCCAGCAGCCAGGGCCAGGGGTCTGGGGCCAACGTCCTGACTTTC.

The chain recombines TRBV11-3 with TRBJ2-2; D gene unclear. The CDR3 loop spans 18 amino acids. Trimming removed 1 base from V and 4 bases from J, with 19 bases in between. The V gene's germline CDR1 is SGHNT and CDR2 YENEEA. The CDR3 sequence: CASSLGYDAGLGTGELFF. In DNA, the CDR3 is TGTGCCAGCAGCTTAGGGTACGACGCTGGGCTTGGCACCGGGGAGCTGTTTTTT.

The chain uses TRBV29-1 and TRBJ1-3; tentatively, D is TRBD1 (5 bases). The CDR3 loop spans 13 amino acids. V was trimmed by 6 bases and J by 0 bases, leaving 9 bases between them. Germline loops: CDR1 SQVTM, CDR2 ANQGSEA. The CDR3 nucleotides are TGCAGCGTAGCAGGGTTCTCTGGAAACACCATATATTTT. Protein sequence: CSVAGFSGNTIYF.

The chain uses TRBV18 and TRBJ2-7; 11 bases match TRBD2. CDR1 is KGHSH and CDR2 is LQKENI in the germline V gene. Unmatched junction bases numbered 5, after V lost 5 bases and J lost 2 bases. This CDR3 comprises 15 residues. CDR3 DNA: TGTGCCAGCTCAAGGACTAGCGGGTCCCCCTACGAGCAGTACTTC. Translation gives CASSRTSGSPYEQYF.

V is TRBV18 and J is TRBJ2-5; 7 nucleotides agree with TRBD1. Trimming cost V 4 bases and J 5 bases; bases outside gene matches: 16. The CDR3 length is 17 residues. Germline values: CDR1 KGHSH, CDR2 LQKENI. Here the CDR3 reads CASSRLYRPEQGETQYF. The CDR3 DNA is TGTGCCAGCTCACGCCTTTATCGGCCAGAACAGGGGGAGACCCAGTACTTC. Based on the CDR3 plus reference TRBV18 and TRBJ2-5, the full variable domain is NAGVMQNPRHLVRRRGQEARLRCSPMKGHSHVYWYRQLPEEGLKFMVYLQKENIIDESGMPKERFSAEFPKEGPSILRIQQVVRGDSAAYFCASSRLYRPEQGETQYFGPGTRLLVL.

This rearrangement joins TRBV20-1 to TRBJ2-5, with D maybe TRBD2 (5 bases). In germline, CDR1 is DFQATT, CDR2 SNEGSKA (reference sequence). Trimming removed 6 bases from V and 5 bases from J, with 10 bases in between. The CDR3 runs to 11 residues. CDR3 bases: TGCAGTGCAGGACTCGGGGAGACCCAGTACTTC. This translates into CSAGLGETQYF.

This chain joins TRBV5-8 and TRBJ1-1; 8 nucleotides match TRBD1. V shed 7 bases and J 1 base; nucleotides not matched to a gene: 6. The CDR3 is 14 amino acids. CDR1 is SGHTS, CDR2 YDEGEE, per germline. The chain's CDR3 is CASARTGRNTEAFF. The CDR3 bases are TGTGCCAGCGCCCGGACAGGGAGGAACACTGAAGCTTTCTTT.

The V gene is TRBV19, the J gene TRBJ1-6; D might be TRBD1 (5 bases). Germline values: CDR1 LNHDA, CDR2 SQIVND (reference sequence). With 5 bases removed from V and 8 bases from J, the gap between germline ends came to 16 bases. The CDR3 has 15 amino acids. The CDR3 is CASSLYTGVDSPLHF. The CDR3 nucleotides are TGTGCCAGTAGTCTATACACGGGGGTGGATTCACCCCTCCACTTT.

This clone occurred once. The chain combines TRBV3-1 (or the pseudogene TRBV3-2) with TRBJ1-4; no clear D gene. Germline CDR1 is LGHDT and CDR2 is YNNKEL (reference sequence). The CDR3 runs to 14 residues. Trimming took 5 bases from V and 7 from J, leaving 14 bases between them. CDR3 region: CASSWGGSGEKLFF. DNA of the CDR3: TGTGCCAGCAGCTGGGGAGGGAGCGGTGAAAAACTGTTTTTT.

This clone was observed a few times. The chain recombines TRBV24-1 with TRBJ2-6, with a possible D match to TRBD1 (5 bases). CDR1 and CDR2 from the germline V gene are KGHDR and SFDVKD. V was cut by 3 bases and J by 0 bases, with 14 bases left in between. The length of the CDR3 is 18 residues. CDR3 in DNA: TGTGCCACCAGTGATGCCAGGGTAAGAACCTCTGGGGCCAACGTCCTGACTTTC. As protein: CATSDARVRTSGANVLTF.

This chain joins TRBV6-6 and TRBJ1-6; the match to TRBD1 covers 7 bases. J gave up 5 bases and V 4 bases, and 5 bases lay outside the gene matches. Germline V gives CDR1 MNHNY, CDR2 SVGAGI (reference sequence). This CDR3 comprises 15 residues. The CDR3 bases are TGTGCCAGCAGTTCACAGGGGCCCCATAATTCACCCCTCCACTTT. It codes for CASSSQGPHNSPLHF.

The chain combines TRBV5-1 with TRBJ2-1, with 7 bases that match TRBD2. Germline V gene sequence: CDR1 SGHRS, CDR2 YFSETQ. V was clipped by 4 bases and J by 4 bases; unmatched bases: 14. This CDR3 region has 17 residues. The CDR3 reads CASSPSGRGTLYNEQFF. CDR3 coding DNA: TGCGCCAGCAGCCCCAGCGGGCGGGGGACCCTATACAATGAGCAGTTCTTC. Full variable domain (outside the CDR3, taken from reference TRBV5-1 and TRBJ2-1): KAGVTQTPRYLIKTRGQQVTLSCSPISGHRSVSWYQQTPGQGLQFLFEYFSETQRNKGNFPGRFSGRQFSNSRSEMNVSTLELGDSALYLCASSPSGRGTLYNEQFFGPGTRLTVL.

The gene calls are TRBV19 and TRBJ1-2; 7 bases are shared with TRBD1. After removal of 11 bases from V and 5 bases from J, the junction contained 14 bases not matched to a gene. The germline V gene encodes CDR1 LNHDA and CDR2 SQIVND (reference sequence). The CDR3 is made up of 14 amino acids. CDR3 in DNA: TGTGCCTCCCGGGACAGAGGTCATCCATATGGCTACACCTTC. Its protein product is CASRDRGHPYGYTF. Using reference TRBV19 and TRBJ1-2 for the parts outside the CDR3, the full variable domain is DGGITQSPKYLFRKEGQNVTLSCEQNLNHDAMYWYRQDPGQGLRLIYYSQIVNDFQKGDIAEGYSVSREKKESFPLTVTSAQKNPTAFYLCASRDRGHPYGYTFGSGTRLTVV.

This clone appeared a single time. The chain couples TRBV27 to TRBJ1-5; D is uncertain. Germline lookup yields CDR1 MNHEY and CDR2 SMNVEV (reference sequence). The V end was cut by 4 bases, the J end by 0 bases, with 10 bases between. CDR3 length: 15 amino acids. DNA for the CDR3: TGTGCCAGCAGTTCTTGGCAGGATAGCAATCAGCCCCAGCATTTT. Translating it yields CASSSWQDSNQPQHF.

The chain links TRBV10-3 to TRBJ2-2; 7 bases are a match to TRBD2. Germline CDR1 ENHRY, CDR2 SYGVKD. CDR3 length: 14 amino acids. Losses at the gene ends were 6 bases for V and 6 bases for J; bases not matched to a gene: 7. CDR3 coding DNA: TGTGCCATCAGGGGGACTACCCCCCCCGGGGAGCTGTTTTTT. As protein: CAIRGTTPPGELFF.

The rearrangement joins TRBV5-1 to TRBJ2-7; TRBD2 matches 13 bases. The CDR3 is 18 amino acids. The V gene's germline CDR1 is SGHRS and CDR2 YFSETQ. J gave up 3 bases and V 4 bases, and 13 bases lay outside the gene matches. The chain's CDR3 is CASSAPGLAGVTSYEQYF. CDR3 nucleotide sequence: TGCGCCAGCAGCGCACCCGGACTAGCGGGGGTGACAAGCTACGAGCAGTACTTC.